These 15 T cell receptor beta chains were sequenced from one sample in a study of shared clonotypes between healthy human individuals. Assay: immunoSEQ multiplex PCR; the TCRdb copy retains only in-frame clones and omits some. In the table there are fewer than 550,000 clones, roughly 79% of which are singletons. Material: PBMCs. The receptor set was obtained from a woman between 40 and 55 years old in good health. Some clones in this sample may be carry-over from other donors' samples.

In DNA form, the CDR3 reads TGTGCCAGCGGGTCGGGTACATCTGGCACCGGGGAGCTGTTTTTT. Translating it yields CASGSGTSGTGELFF. V is TRBV5-4 and J is TRBJ2-2; no definite D call. CDR3 length equals 15 residues. CDR1 and CDR2 (germline): SGHNT, YYREEE (reference sequence). Deletions cut 7 bases from V and 4 bases from J, with 17 bases between.

In regard to this clone: At the DNA level, this CDR3 is encoded by other sequences in the same sample as well. J is TRBJ1-1 and V is TRBV4-1, with TRBD1 identical over 10 bases. Germline CDR1 is MGHRA and CDR2 is YSYEKL. The CDR3 is made up of 14 amino acids. Losses at the gene ends were 4 bases for V and 11 bases for J; bases not matched to a gene: 10. CDR3 amino acids: CASSRGQGNNEAFF. The DNA of the CDR3 is TGCGCCAGCAGCCGGGGACAGGGGAACAATGAGGCTTTCTTT.

The rearrangement links TRBV5-1 to TRBJ2-1; D is ambiguous. V lost 0 bases, J lost 4 bases, and 11 bases lay in between. In germline, CDR1 is SGHRS, CDR2 YFSETQ. The CDR3 is 15 amino acids. CDR3 sequence reads: CASSLALAQYNEQFF. CDR3 DNA: TGCGCCAGCAGCTTGGCTTTAGCCCAGTACAATGAGCAGTTCTTC.

As to this clone: One junction end does not reproduce the germline sequence, and a read error may be involved. This chain joins TRBV7-7 and TRBJ2-1; 11 bases line up with TRBD1. The CDR3 runs to 15 residues. Looked up from germline, CDR1 is SSHAT and CDR2 is FNYEAQ (reference sequence). The CDR3 DNA is TGTGCTAGCAGCTTAGGGACAGGGGGTATCTATGAGCAGTTCTTC. It yields the protein CASSLGTGGIYEQFF.

V usage is TRBV11-2 and J usage is TRBJ1-6; tentatively, D is TRBD1 (5 bases). The CDR3 contains 15 residues. Germline CDR1 SGHAT, CDR2 FQNNGV. The germline V and J ends were trimmed by 5 bases and 4 bases, with 12 bases remaining between them. The DNA of the CDR3 is TGTGCCAGCAGCAAGCCGGGACCGTATAATTCACCCCTCCACTTT. This translates into CASSKPGPYNSPLHF.

The chain links TRBV29-1 to TRBJ2-1, with 12 bases matching TRBD2. V lost 3 bases to trimming and J lost 7 bases; unmatched junction nucleotides: 4. Germline assignment: CDR1 SQVTM and CDR2 ANQGSEA. This CDR3 comprises 14 residues. Here the CDR3 reads CSVDWTSGNNEQFF. For the CDR3, the DNA is TGCAGCGTTGACTGGACTAGCGGGAATAATGAGCAGTTCTTC.

The genes are TRBV29-1 and TRBJ2-4; 10 nucleotides agree with TRBD2. The trim removed 4 bases at V and 8 bases at J, leaving 11 bases unmatched. The germline gives CDR1 SQVTM, CDR2 ANQGSEA. This CDR3 is built from 15 residues. CDR3 in DNA: TGCAGCGTTGTCTTGCTAGCGGGAGTGAGGGACATTCAGTACTTC. Translating gives CSVVLLAGVRDIQYF.

V gene TRBV7-9 combines with J gene TRBJ2-7; TRBD2 matches at 8 bases. Germline lookup yields CDR1 SEHNR and CDR2 FQNEAQ (reference sequence). The CDR3 has 14 amino acids. The ends lost 8 bases at V and 2 bases at J; junction bases unmatched: 8. Written as DNA, the CDR3 is TGTGCCAGCGAAAATTTAGCGGGACCCTACGAGCAGTACTTC. The encoded protein is CASENLAGPYEQYF.

V gene TRBV25-1 combines with J gene TRBJ1-6; D gene uncertain. V lost 2 bases to trimming and J lost 15 bases, with 11 bases between them. CDR3 length equals 12 residues. Germline CDR1 and CDR2: MGHDK and SYGVNS. This CDR3 is CASSESWQFLHF. Written as DNA, the CDR3 is TGTGCCAGCAGTGAAAGTTGGCAGTTCCTCCACTTT.

The V gene is TRBV7-6, the J gene TRBJ1-5, with D hard to call. V was shortened by 3 bases and J by 4 bases, with 7 bases between the two germline ends. This CDR3 comprises 13 residues. Per the germline V gene, CDR1 is SGHVS and CDR2 is FNYEAQ. The CDR3 DNA sequence: TGTGCCAGCAGCTTCTCTGGGAATCAGCCCCAGCATTTT. This encodes CASSFSGNQPQHF.

The V call is TRBV19, the J call TRBJ2-2; D might be TRBD2 (6 bases). The CDR3 length is 14 residues. The germline V gene encodes CDR1 LNHDA and CDR2 SQIVND (reference sequence). V lost 5 bases to trimming and J lost 1 base, with 8 bases between them. This chain's CDR3 is CASSGRRNTGELFF. DNA of the CDR3: TGTGCCAGTAGTGGGAGGCGGAACACCGGGGAGCTGTTTTTT.

The chain uses TRBV9 and TRBJ1-5; D gene uncertain. Germline V gene lookup returns CDR1 SGDLS and CDR2 YYNGEE. There are 15 residues in the CDR3. Deletions cut 4 bases from V and 0 bases from J, with 11 bases between. The CDR3 reads CASSQQPYSNQPQHF. CDR3 DNA sequence: TGTGCCAGCAGCCAACAGCCTTATAGCAATCAGCCCCAGCATTTT.

This sequence joins TRBV18 and TRBJ2-1; TRBD1 agrees at 7 bases. This CDR3 has 15 residues. Germline CDR1 reads KGHSH; CDR2 reads LQKENI. The J segment lost 0 bases and the V segment lost 4 bases, leaving 3 bases of the junction unmatched. The CDR3 loop reads CASSRRDSSYNEQFF. The DNA of the CDR3 is TGTGCCAGCTCACGCCGGGACAGCTCCTACAATGAGCAGTTCTTC.

V is TRBV10-3 and J is TRBJ1-2; D perhaps matches TRBD1 (6 bases). V was pared by 3 bases and J by 0 bases, with 11 bases between. In germline, CDR1 is ENHRY, CDR2 SYGVKD. CDR3 length: 15 residues. The CDR3 nucleotides are TGTGCCATCAGTGACGACAAGGGGGCTAACTATGGCTACACCTTC. It specifies CAISDDKGANYGYTF.

This clone has only a few counts. The rearrangement joins TRBV10-3 to TRBJ2-7; 9 nucleotides agree with TRBD2. With 2 bases clipped from V and 0 bases from J, the junction kept 17 bases outside the gene matches. Germline lookup yields CDR1 ENHRY and CDR2 SYGVKD. The CDR3 has 20 amino acids. The CDR3 reads CAISEPAGARGGGYSYEQYF. DNA of the CDR3: TGTGCCATCAGTGAGCCCGCGGGGGCGCGGGGGGGAGGGTACTCCTACGAGCAGTACTTC.